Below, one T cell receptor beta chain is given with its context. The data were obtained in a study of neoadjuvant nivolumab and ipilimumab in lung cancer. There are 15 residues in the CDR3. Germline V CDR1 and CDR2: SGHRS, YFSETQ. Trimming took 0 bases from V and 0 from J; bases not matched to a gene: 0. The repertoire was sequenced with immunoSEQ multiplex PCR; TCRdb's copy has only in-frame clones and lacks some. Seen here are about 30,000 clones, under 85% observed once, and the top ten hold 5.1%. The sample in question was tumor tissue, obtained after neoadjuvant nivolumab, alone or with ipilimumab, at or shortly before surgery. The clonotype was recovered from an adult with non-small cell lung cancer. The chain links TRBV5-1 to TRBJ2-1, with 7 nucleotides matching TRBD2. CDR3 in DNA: TGCGCCAGCAGCTTGGGGACTAGCTCCTACAATGAGCAGTTCTTC. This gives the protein CASSLGTSSYNEQFF.